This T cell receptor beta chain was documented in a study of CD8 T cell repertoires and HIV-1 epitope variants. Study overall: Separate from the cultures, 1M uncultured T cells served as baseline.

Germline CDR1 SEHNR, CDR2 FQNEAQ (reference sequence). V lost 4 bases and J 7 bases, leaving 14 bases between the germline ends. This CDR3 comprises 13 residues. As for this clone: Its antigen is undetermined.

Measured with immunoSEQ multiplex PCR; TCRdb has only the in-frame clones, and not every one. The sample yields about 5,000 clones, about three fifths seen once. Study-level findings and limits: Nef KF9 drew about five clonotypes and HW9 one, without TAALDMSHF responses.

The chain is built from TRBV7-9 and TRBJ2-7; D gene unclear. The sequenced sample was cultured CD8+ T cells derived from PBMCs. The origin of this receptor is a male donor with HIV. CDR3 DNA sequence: TGTGCCAGCAGCTCCCCAAAAGGCCGGGAGCAGTACTTC. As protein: CASSSPKGREQYF. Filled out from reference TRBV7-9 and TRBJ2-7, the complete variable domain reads DTGVSQNPRHKITKRGQNVTFRCDPISEHNRLYWYRQTLGQGPEFLTYFQNEAQLEKSRLLSDRFSAERPKGSFSTLEIQRTEQGDSAMYLCASSSPKGREQYFGPGTRLTVT.